Listed here are 29 T cell receptor beta chains from one sample, sequenced in a study of T-cell reconstitution after alpha-beta-depleted transplantation in children. Using unique molecular identifiers, the investigators prepared the TCRbeta library. TCRdb ran MiXCR on the PCR reads and lists one entry per CDR3 protein. The sample has approximately 300,000 distinct CDR3 sequences; around 10% are singletons. The input for sequencing was peripheral blood, taken 180 days after TCRalphabeta/CD19-depleted stem cell transplant. The receptors here all came from a male patient between 2 and 10 years old who had a stem cell transplant for chronic granulomatous disease, so the T cells may come from the graft donor.

The chain employs TRBV2 and TRBJ1-1, with D unresolved. V was cut by 5 bases and J by 2 bases, with 15 bases left in between. The CDR3 consists of 15 residues. Germline CDR1 reads SNHLY; CDR2 reads FYNNEI. The CDR3 protein is CASSKGPGRNTEAFF. For the CDR3, the DNA is TGTGCCAGCAGTAAAGGGCCGGGGAGAAACACTGAAGCTTTCTTT.

In its sample, this clonotype was seen many times. Sequence at one end of the junction differs from germline and may be a read error. The V call is TRBV7-7, the J call TRBJ2-5, with D perhaps matching TRBD1 or TRBD2 (5 bases each). This CDR3 spans 13 amino acids. Germline V gene sequence: CDR1 SSHAT, CDR2 FNYEAQ (reference sequence). This CDR3 is CASSLPGTETQYF. Written as DNA, the CDR3 is TGTGCTAGCAGCCTACCCGGGACAGAGACCCAGTACTTC.

This clonotype was seen at least ten times. V is TRBV15 and J is TRBJ2-7, with a possible D match to TRBD1 (6 bases). The CDR3 sequence is 14 residues long. V shed 4 bases and J shed 2 bases, with 12 bases lying between them. The germline V gene has CDR1 LNHNV and CDR2 YYDKDF (reference sequence). The CDR3 reads CATSIYRDTYEQYF. The CDR3 bases are TGTGCCACCAGCATATACCGGGACACCTACGAGCAGTACTTC.

The V and J genes are TRBV12-3 or TRBV12-4 and TRBJ1-1; D unclear. The CDR3 length is 14 residues. The ends were cut back, 6 bases at V and 0 bases at J, with 11 bases in the middle. The CDR3 loop is CASSPSFMNTEAFF. Written as DNA, the CDR3 is TGTGCCAGCAGCCCGTCCTTCATGAACACTGAAGCTTTCTTT.

This clonotype was recorded at least ten times. V is TRBV6-1 and J is TRBJ1-1, with 8 nucleotides matching TRBD1. The germline V gene has CDR1 MNHNS and CDR2 SASEGT. V lost 10 bases, J lost 1 base, and 8 bases stayed unmatched. This CDR3 has 14 amino acids. The chain's CDR3 is CATKPGQENTEAFF. The CDR3 DNA is TGTGCCACCAAACCGGGACAGGAGAACACTGAAGCTTTCTTT.

This clonotype has at least ten counts. CDR3 loop: CASSGDRSADTQYF. CDR3 in DNA: TGCGCCAGCAGCGGGGACAGGTCCGCAGATACGCAGTATTTT. The rearrangement links TRBV5-1 to TRBJ2-3; 8 bases are a match to TRBD1. From germline, CDR1 is SGHRS and CDR2 YFSETQ. This CDR3 contains 14 residues. Trimming removed 4 bases from V and 4 bases from J; junction bases left unmatched: 5.

This clonotype was observed at least ten times. This chain connects TRBV3-1 to TRBJ2-7; D remains ambiguous. Trimming stripped 0 bases from V and 0 bases from J, with 9 bases between. Germline V gene sequence: CDR1 LGHDT, CDR2 YNNKEL (reference sequence). The CDR3 runs 15 residues. DNA for the CDR3: TGTGCCAGCAGCCAAGATGGTTCTCCCTCCTACGAGCAGTACTTC. Protein product: CASSQDGSPSYEQYF.

With regard to this clonotype: One end of the junction does not line up with germline, which may come from a read error. The CDR3 DNA follows: TGTGCCAGCAGCCGTCGAGGTGGGAATAGTGGGGCAAGCTCCTACGGGCAGTACTTC. Its translation is CASSRRGGNSGASSYGQYF. The genes are TRBV14 and TRBJ2-7, with D possibly matching TRBD1 (5 bases). Germline V gene lookup returns CDR1 SGHDN and CDR2 FVKESK. This CDR3 spans 19 amino acids.

There are many counts of this clonotype. The genes are TRBV28 and TRBJ2-7, with a possible D match to TRBD1 (6 bases). The germline CDR1 and CDR2 sequences are MDHEN and SYDVKM. This CDR3 spans 13 amino acids. V was shortened by 7 bases and J by 3 bases, with 13 bases between the two germline ends. The CDR3 spells CASTDSVFYEQYF. The CDR3 DNA reads TGTGCCAGCACGGACAGTGTTTTCTACGAGCAGTACTTC. The full variable domain, in which reference TRBV28 and TRBJ2-7 provide the parts outside the CDR3, is DVKVTQSSRYLVKRTGEKVFLECVQDMDHENMFWYRQDPGLGLRLIYFSYDVKMKEKGDIPEGYSVSREKKERFSLILESASTNQTSMYLCASTDSVFYEQYFGPGTRLTVT.

This clonotype came up many times. The chain uses TRBV3-1 and TRBJ2-2; TRBD2 agrees at 7 bases. V lost 0 bases to trimming and J lost 2 bases; unmatched junction nucleotides: 0. CDR1 and CDR2 from the germline V gene are LGHDT and YNNKEL (reference sequence). The CDR3 is made up of 15 amino acids. CDR3 bases: TGTGCCAGCAGCCAAGAAGCGGGAAACACCGGGGAGCTGTTTTTT. It is translated as CASSQEAGNTGELFF.

The sample holds many counts of this clonotype. V is TRBV7-8 and J is TRBJ2-7; a possible D gene is TRBD2 (6 bases). This CDR3 contains 15 residues. The germline V gene has CDR1 SGHVS and CDR2 FQNEAQ. V was clipped by 1 base and J by 3 bases, with 13 bases between them. Here the CDR3 DNA reads TGTGCCAGCAGCTTAGTGGACCCGGGAGTCTACGAGCAGTACTTC. Translated, it gives CASSLVDPGVYEQYF.

At least ten counts were recorded for this clonotype. The chain links TRBV19 to TRBJ2-1; no reliable D call. V was clipped by 6 bases and J by 8 bases, with 20 bases between them. Germline V gene sequence: CDR1 LNHDA, CDR2 SQIVND (reference sequence). CDR3 length equals 15 residues. The CDR3 nucleotides are TGTGCCAGTAGCCAAACGGGTCTTCAAAAGGATGAGCAGTTCTTC. Its protein product is CASSQTGLQKDEQFF.

The table lists this clonotype with many counts. The chain uses TRBV5-5 and TRBJ2-7, with 8 bases identical to TRBD1. The CDR3 is 15 amino acids. Germline V gene sequence: CDR1 SGHKS, CDR2 YYEKEE (reference sequence). V lost 2 bases to trimming and J lost 5 bases; unmatched junction nucleotides: 9. DNA of the CDR3: TGTGCCAGCAGCTTAGCGGACAGGGAAAAACACGAGCAGTACTTC. Encoded protein: CASSLADREKHEQYF.

V gene TRBV5-4 combines with J gene TRBJ1-3, with D maybe TRBD1 (5 bases). Trimming cost V 3 bases and J 0 bases, with 13 bases left between them. The V gene's germline CDR1 is SGHNT and CDR2 YYREEE (reference sequence). The CDR3 runs to 16 residues. The CDR3 sequence: CASSSVRTNSGNTIYF. The CDR3 region has the DNA TGTGCCAGCAGCTCCGTGAGGACAAACTCTGGAAACACCATATATTTT.

In this sample, this clonotype turned up many times. J is TRBJ2-2 and V is TRBV5-1, with D possibly matching TRBD1 (5 bases). Trimming removed 2 bases from V and 2 bases from J, with 7 bases in between. The CDR3 is 14 residues long. Germline values: CDR1 SGHRS, CDR2 YFSETQ. The CDR3, as DNA: TGCGCCAGCAGCTTCCAGGGAAACACCGGGGAGCTGTTTTTT. Protein sequence: CASSFQGNTGELFF.

This clonotype was seen many times. The gene calls are TRBV24-1 and TRBJ2-1, with 9 bases identical to TRBD2. Germline CDR1 KGHDR, CDR2 SFDVKD. CDR3 size: 20 residues. The junction had 14 bases not matched to a gene; V was cut back by 0 bases and J by 3 bases. The CDR3 loop is CATSDLTVERGRGGYNEQFF. For the CDR3, the DNA is TGTGCCACCAGTGATTTGACGGTCGAACGCGGGAGGGGCGGCTACAATGAGCAGTTCTTC.

This clonotype was counted at least ten times. CDR3 amino acids: CASSGLAGYEQYF. Here the CDR3 DNA reads TGTGCCAGCAGTGGACTAGCGGGCTACGAGCAGTACTTC. This chain connects TRBV12-3 or TRBV12-4 to TRBJ2-7; 11 positions match TRBD2. The CDR3 totals 13 residues. V trimming: 5 bases; J trimming: 3 bases; junction bases outside the gene matches: 0.

This clonotype was seen ten or more times. The chain combines TRBV6-1 with TRBJ2-1; 12 bases match TRBD1. The V gene end was trimmed by 6 bases and the J gene end by 5 bases; junction bases not matched to a gene: 5. The germline CDR1 and CDR2 sequences are MNHNS and SASEGT. CDR3 length: 15 amino acids. In nucleotides, the CDR3 is TGTGCCAGCAGGTGGGACAGGGGGCAAAACAATGAGCAGTTCTTC. Its translation: CASRWDRGQNNEQFF.

In its sample, this clonotype was seen many times. The chain links TRBV15 to TRBJ1-5; D gene unclear. Trimming pared 4 bases from V and 1 base from J, leaving 8 bases between. This CDR3 comprises 14 residues. Germline V gene sequence: CDR1 LNHNV, CDR2 YYDKDF (reference sequence). CDR3 sequence (DNA): TGTGCCACCAGCACGGACTTCAGCAATCAGCCCCAGCATTTT. It is translated as CATSTDFSNQPQHF. Drawing the rest from reference TRBV15 and TRBJ1-5, the complete variable domain is DAMVIQNPRYQVTQFGKPVTLSCSQTLNHNVMYWYQQKSSQAPKLLFHYYDKDFNNEADTPDNFQSRRPNTSFCFLDIRSPGLGDTAMYLCATSTDFSNQPQHFGDGTRLSIL.

This clonotype has ten or more counts. V gene TRBV7-2 combines with J gene TRBJ2-4; the match to TRBD1 covers 9 bases. CDR3 length: 13 residues. J was trimmed by 9 bases and V by 4 bases; bases with no gene match: 4. The V gene's germline CDR1 is SGHTA and CDR2 FQGNSA. CDR3: CASSSRQGVIQYF. The DNA for the CDR3 is TGTGCCAGCAGCTCTCGACAGGGGGTCATTCAGTACTTC.

This clonotype was counted ten times or more. V is TRBV29-1 and J is TRBJ2-2; D perhaps matches TRBD1 (6 bases). CDR3 length: 15 residues. Trimming shortened V by 4 bases and J by 3 bases, and 15 bases separated the two germline ends. Germline lookup yields CDR1 SQVTM and CDR2 ANQGSEA. The CDR3, as DNA: TGCAGCGTTGGAGCAGACAGGATTGACACCGGGGAGCTGTTTTTT. Protein: CSVGADRIDTGELFF.

This clonotype was counted many times. The chain couples TRBV5-5 to TRBJ2-1; D might be TRBD1 (6 bases). V lost 4 bases, J lost 1 base, and 12 bases lay in between. Germline V gene sequence: CDR1 SGHKS, CDR2 YYEKEE (reference sequence). This CDR3 has 15 residues. The CDR3 loop reads CASSAPGHSYNEQFF. The DNA of the CDR3 is TGTGCCAGCAGCGCGCCGGGACATTCCTACAATGAGCAGTTCTTC.

This clonotype has at least ten counts. V gene TRBV15 combines with J gene TRBJ1-2; 10 bases are shared with TRBD1. The V segment lost 1 base and the J segment 2 bases; nucleotides outside the gene matches: 1. The germline CDR1 and CDR2 sequences are LNHNV and YYDKDF (reference sequence). CDR3 length: 15 residues. The CDR3 coding sequence is TGTGCCACCAGCAGAGGGGGACAGGGGAACTATGGCTACACCTTC. It is translated as CATSRGGQGNYGYTF.

This clonotype was detected ten times or more. The chain combines TRBV7-3 with TRBJ2-2, with D perhaps TRBD2 (5 bases). There are 14 residues in the CDR3. V dropped 5 bases and J dropped 6 bases, with 13 bases sitting between them. CDR1 SGHTA and CDR2 FQGTGA come from the germline V gene. Here the CDR3 reads CASSAGISPGELFF. CDR3 DNA sequence: TGTGCCAGCAGCGCCGGGATTTCGCCCGGGGAGCTGTTTTTT.

The chain joins TRBV2 to TRBJ2-3, with D tentatively TRBD2 (5 bases). The CDR3 consists of 14 residues. Germline V gene lookup returns CDR1 SNHLY and CDR2 FYNNEI. The V and J ends lost 7 bases and 2 bases respectively, with 13 bases between them. CDR3 amino acids: CASTRAGPTDTQYF. The CDR3 DNA is TGTGCCAGCACGAGGGCAGGACCCACAGATACGCAGTATTTT.

This clonotype was observed at least ten times. The gene calls are TRBV7-2 and TRBJ2-3; a weak D match, TRBD2 (5 bases). In germline, CDR1 is SGHTA, CDR2 FQGNSA. V gave up 5 bases and J gave up 9 bases, with 15 bases separating them. The CDR3 consists of 13 residues. The CDR3 region is CASSRTDYPTQYF. The CDR3 DNA reads as TGTGCCAGCAGCCGTACAGACTACCCCACGCAGTATTTT.

This clonotype was observed a few times. J is TRBJ2-7 and V is TRBV12-3 or TRBV12-4; TRBD1 agrees at 9 bases. V lost 6 bases, J lost 3 bases, and 12 bases stayed unmatched. The CDR3 totals 16 residues. As DNA, the CDR3 is TGTGCCAGCAGCATACAGGGGGCCCTTGCCGACTACGAGCAGTACTTC. Protein sequence: CASSIQGALADYEQYF.

In this sample, this clonotype turned up many times. This chain connects TRBV5-1 to TRBJ2-7; 10 nucleotides line up with TRBD2. The CDR3 covers 18 residues. Germline CDR1 SGHRS, CDR2 YFSETQ. V shed 4 bases, J shed 3 bases, and the junction held 16 bases outside the gene matches. CDR3 region: CASSPSIAGGQTNYEQYF. The CDR3 DNA sequence: TGCGCCAGCAGCCCTTCTATAGCGGGAGGCCAAACCAACTACGAGCAGTACTTC.

This clonotype was found many times. The chain has TRBV7-2 and TRBJ2-5; D tentatively reads TRBD1 or TRBD2 (5 bases each). The CDR3 totals 14 residues. Trimming took 5 bases from V and 5 from J, leaving 15 bases between them. Germline V gives CDR1 SGHTA, CDR2 FQGNSA. Here the CDR3 DNA reads TGTGCCAGCAGCCCCGGGACGGTGGTGGAGACCCAGTACTTC. Translating it yields CASSPGTVVETQYF.